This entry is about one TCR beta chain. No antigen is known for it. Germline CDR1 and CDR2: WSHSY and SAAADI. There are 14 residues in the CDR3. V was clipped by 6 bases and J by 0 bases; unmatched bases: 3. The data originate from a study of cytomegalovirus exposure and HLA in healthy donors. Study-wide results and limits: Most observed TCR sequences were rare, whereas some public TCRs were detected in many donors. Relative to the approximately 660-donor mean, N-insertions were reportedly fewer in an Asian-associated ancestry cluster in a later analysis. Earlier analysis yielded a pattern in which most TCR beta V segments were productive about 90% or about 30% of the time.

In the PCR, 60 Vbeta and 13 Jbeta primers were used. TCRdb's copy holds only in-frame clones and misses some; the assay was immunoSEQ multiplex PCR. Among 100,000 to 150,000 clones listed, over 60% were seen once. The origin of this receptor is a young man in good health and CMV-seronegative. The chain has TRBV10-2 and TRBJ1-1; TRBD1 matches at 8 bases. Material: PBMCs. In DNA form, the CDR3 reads TGCGCCAGCAGATTGGACAGGGTGAACACTGAAGCTTTCTTT. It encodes CASRLDRVNTEAFF.